One and the same sample provided the 27 T cell receptor beta chains below, sequenced in a study of T cells in Graves' hyperthyroidism and ophthalmopathy. Researchers amplified the TCR beta CDR3 regions from RNA transcripts. The HTBI primer set was used in a first-round RT-PCR of the TCR CDR3. Each CDR3 protein gets one entry after TCRdb re-called the multiplex PCR reads with MiXCR. The sample has about 210,000 distinct CDR3 sequences, roughly 15% seen once; the top ten hold around 50%. Sample: blood. Receptors originate from a man aged 45-65 years with Graves' hyperthyroidism.

Ten or more counts support this clonotype. The CDR3 sequence: CAWKRGWTEAFF. The CDR3, as DNA: TGTGCCTGGAAGAGGGGGTGGACTGAAGCTTTCTTT. The chain links TRBV30 to TRBJ1-1; tentatively, D is TRBD1 (6 bases). V lost 4 bases to trimming and J lost 5 bases, with 11 bases between them. Looked up from germline, CDR1 is GTSNPN and CDR2 is SVGIG (reference sequence). The CDR3 length is 12 residues.

This clonotype was detected only a few times. This rearrangement joins TRBV11-2 to TRBJ1-4; 9 bases fit TRBD1. The V and J ends lost 5 bases and 7 bases, in that order; junction bases with no gene match: 8. The CDR3 has 15 residues. CDR1 is SGHAT, CDR2 FQNNGV, per germline. CDR3 protein: CASSITGGAGEKLFF. The CDR3 DNA follows: TGTGCCAGCAGCATAACAGGGGGCGCAGGTGAAAAACTGTTTTTT.

The rearrangement joins TRBV4-2 to TRBJ2-2; TRBD2 aligns across 9 bases. With 6 bases clipped from V and 3 bases from J, the junction kept 5 bases outside the gene matches. Germline values: CDR1 LGHNA, CDR2 YNFKEQ. The CDR3 sequence is 15 residues long. This chain's CDR3 is CASRGLASDTGELFF. CDR3 nucleotide sequence: TGTGCCAGCAGGGGACTAGCCAGTGACACCGGGGAGCTGTTTTTT.

There are many counts of this clonotype. The chain links TRBV20-1 to TRBJ2-4, with D hard to call. The V end was cut by 1 base, the J end by 0 bases, with 7 bases between. The CDR3 runs to 14 residues. The germline V gene has CDR1 DFQATT and CDR2 SNEGSKA (reference sequence). The CDR3 region is CSARAVLAKNIQYF. The CDR3 DNA follows: TGCAGTGCTAGAGCGGTACTAGCCAAAAACATTCAGTACTTC.

This clonotype was counted many times. The chain couples TRBV27 to TRBJ2-7; 8 positions match TRBD2. Germline-derived CDR1 and CDR2 are MNHEY and SMNVEV (reference sequence). The CDR3 loop spans 14 amino acids. The trim removed 8 bases at V and 6 bases at J, leaving 12 bases unmatched. This CDR3 is CASGKSGRFSEQYF. CDR3 DNA sequence: TGTGCCAGCGGGAAGAGCGGGAGATTTTCCGAGCAGTACTTC.

This clonotype was observed at least ten times. V and J are TRBV28 and TRBJ2-7, with a tentative D call TRBD2 (6 bases). The V gene lost 3 bases and the J gene lost 5 bases, with 17 bases spanning the gap. Germline CDR1 reads MDHEN; CDR2 reads SYDVKM. The CDR3 consists of 15 residues. CDR3 protein: CASSFDSELAHEQYF. The CDR3 DNA reads TGTGCCAGCAGTTTTGATTCAGAGCTAGCGCACGAGCAGTACTTC.

With respect to this clonotype: A read error may explain this, as a much larger clone is one base away. The rearrangement links TRBV5-5 to TRBJ2-5, with D possibly matching TRBD2 (5 bases). CDR1 and CDR2 (germline): SGHKS, YYEKEE (reference sequence). CDR3 length: 15 amino acids. In DNA, the CDR3 is TGTGCCAGCAGCTTCTCCCGTACCGGAGGAGAGGCCCAGTACTTC. This translates into CASSFSRTGGEAQYF.

The genes are TRBV5-5 and TRBJ2-2; TRBD1 might be the D (6 bases). V lost 2 bases, J lost 2 bases, and 10 bases lay in between. This CDR3 has 15 amino acids. Germline V gives CDR1 SGHKS, CDR2 YYEKEE (reference sequence). The CDR3 bases are TGTGCCAGCAGCTTTCGGACAGTCAACACCGGGGAGCTGTTTTTT. It yields the protein CASSFRTVNTGELFF.

V and J are TRBV15 and TRBJ1-4; 9 nucleotides agree with TRBD1. The CDR3 has 15 amino acids. From germline, CDR1 is LNHNV and CDR2 YYDKDF (reference sequence). Losses at the gene ends were 3 bases for V and 7 bases for J; bases not matched to a gene: 6. CDR3 sequence (DNA): TGTGCCACCAGCAGGCTGACAGGGGGAGGTGAAAAACTGTTTTTT. Translation: CATSRLTGGGEKLFF.

The gene calls are TRBV7-9 and TRBJ2-1; possible D gene TRBD2, 7 bases. Germline V lookup: CDR1 SEHNR, CDR2 FQNEAQ (reference sequence). V lost 5 bases to trimming and J lost 7 bases, with 15 bases between them. The CDR3 consists of 14 residues. The CDR3 is CASSPGRGGNEQFF. The CDR3 nucleotides are TGTGCCAGCAGCCCGGGGAGGGGGGGGAATGAGCAGTTCTTC. Full variable domain (rest looked up from reference TRBV7-9 and TRBJ2-1): DTGVSQNPRHKITKRGQNVTFRCDPISEHNRLYWYRQTLGQGPEFLTYFQNEAQLEKSRLLSDRFSAERPKGSFSTLEIQRTEQGDSAMYLCASSPGRGGNEQFFGPGTRLTVL.

This clonotype has only a few counts. The V call is TRBV4-1, the J call TRBJ1-1; unclear D gene. Between the trimmed V and J ends, which lost 5 bases and 0 bases, there was a span of 7 bases. CDR3 length: 13 amino acids. CDR1 and CDR2 (germline): MGHRA, YSYEKL. The DNA for the CDR3 is TGCGCCAGCAGCGTGGGCGTGAACACTGAAGCTTTCTTT. This translates into CASSVGVNTEAFF.

The CDR3 protein is CASRRIFTGELFF. The CDR3 nucleotides are TGTGCCAGCAGGAGGATCTTCACCGGGGAGCTGTTTTTT. The chain combines TRBV7-2 with TRBJ2-2, with D unresolved. Per germline, CDR1 SGHTA and CDR2 FQGNSA. The length of the CDR3 is 13 residues. Trimming took 6 bases from V and 4 from J, leaving 9 bases between them.

This clonotype was seen only a few times. Just one base apart from a much larger clone, this may be a read error. As the CDR3 is not closed by the conserved phenylalanine or tryptophan, this likely results from a read error. The chain joins TRBV7-9 to TRBJ2-2; 13 nucleotides agree with TRBD2. This CDR3 is built from 15 residues. The V gene end was trimmed by 5 bases and the J gene end by 8 bases; junction bases not matched to a gene: 5. Germline V CDR1 and CDR2: SEHNR, FQNEAQ (reference sequence). CDR3: CASSAGLAGAGELFL. DNA of the CDR3: TGTGCCAGCAGCGCAGGACTAGCGGGAGCGGGGGAGCTGTTTCTT.

Ten or more counts support this clonotype. The CDR3 nucleotides read TGTGCCTGGAGCGAATGGGAAAACACTGAAGCTTTCTTT. Protein: CAWSEWENTEAFF. V usage is TRBV30 and J usage is TRBJ1-1, with D hard to call. The germline V and J ends were trimmed by 3 bases and 2 bases, with 10 bases remaining between them. The CDR3 contains 13 residues. Germline V gives CDR1 GTSNPN, CDR2 SVGIG (reference sequence).

This chain joins TRBV6-2 or TRBV6-3 and TRBJ2-1; 12 positions match TRBD2. This CDR3 contains 17 residues. V lost 6 bases, J lost 4 bases, and 10 bases stayed unmatched. Germline assignment: CDR1 MNHEY and CDR2 SVGEGT. The DNA of the CDR3 is TGTGCCAGCAGAGCCCCACTAGGGACTAGCGGGTACAATGAGCAGTTCTTC. It translates to CASRAPLGTSGYNEQFF.

This clonotype showed up many times. V is TRBV2 and J is TRBJ2-3; 11 positions agree with TRBD2. CDR1 SNHLY and CDR2 FYNNEI come from the germline V gene. The CDR3 has 15 amino acids. Trimming removed 3 bases from V and 6 bases from J; junction bases left unmatched: 5. The chain's CDR3 is CASSESSGREDTQYF. The DNA for the CDR3 is TGTGCCAGCAGTGAGAGTAGCGGGAGGGAGGATACGCAGTATTTT.

This clonotype was observed many times. This chain joins TRBV30 and TRBJ2-3; D may be TRBD2 (5 bases). The CDR3 is made up of 12 amino acids. V was pared by 0 bases and J by 6 bases, with 7 bases between. CDR1 and CDR2 from the germline V gene are GTSNPN and SVGIG (reference sequence). The CDR3 sequence: CAWSVTGDTQYF. Written as DNA, the CDR3 is TGTGCCTGGAGTGTAACGGGGGATACGCAGTATTTT.

The chain employs TRBV4-3 and TRBJ1-4, with a tentative D call TRBD1 (5 bases). Germline V gene lookup returns CDR1 LGHNA and CDR2 YSLEER. This CDR3 is built from 15 residues. Trimming left V 1 base short and J 7 bases short, with 13 bases between. For the CDR3, the DNA is TGCGCCAGCAGCCAAGTGGCGGGGCTGGCTGAAAAACTGTTTTTT. The encoded protein is CASSQVAGLAEKLFF.

The chain joins TRBV20-1 to TRBJ1-1; D is perhaps TRBD1 (6 bases). CDR1 is DFQATT and CDR2 is SNEGSKA in the germline V gene (reference sequence). The CDR3 has 15 residues. The V and J ends lost 0 bases and 6 bases respectively, with 17 bases between them. CDR3 bases: TGCAGTGCTAGAGATCCGAAGGGGGGCTTCCCTGAAGCTTTCTTT. Encoded protein: CSARDPKGGFPEAFF.

In this sample, this clonotype is medium-sized (0.01 to 0.1%). V is TRBV28 and J is TRBJ2-3, with D uncertain. V gave up 6 bases and J gave up 6 bases, with 16 bases separating them. Germline V lookup: CDR1 MDHEN, CDR2 SYDVKM. CDR3 length equals 14 residues. CDR3 DNA: TGTGCCAGCAGCCGCGATTCGGAGCTGGATACGCAGTATTTT. Its protein is CASSRDSELDTQYF.

This clonotype was detected ten times or more. The chain recombines TRBV20-1 with TRBJ1-5; D call uncertain. Germline assignment: CDR1 DFQATT and CDR2 SNEGSKA (reference sequence). The CDR3 spans 14 residues. V was pared by 0 bases and J by 7 bases, with 13 bases between. CDR3 loop: CSARDIRGDQPQHF. The CDR3 DNA reads as TGCAGTGCTAGAGATATTCGGGGAGACCAGCCCCAGCATTTT.

The CDR3 reads CASSFSLGGLETQYF. DNA for the CDR3: TGTGCCAGCAGTTTTAGTCTAGGAGGGCTGGAGACCCAGTACTTC. J is TRBJ2-5 and V is TRBV28; possible D gene TRBD2, 6 bases. Deletions cut 3 bases from V and 5 bases from J, with 16 bases between. Per the germline V gene, CDR1 is MDHEN and CDR2 is SYDVKM. The CDR3 loop spans 15 amino acids.

Concerning this clonotype: Just one base apart from a much larger clone, this may be a read error. V gene TRBV6-6 combines with J gene TRBJ2-5; tentatively, D is TRBD2 (6 bases). The ends were cut back, 0 bases at V and 5 bases at J, with 10 bases in the middle. This CDR3 contains 14 residues. The germline CDR1 and CDR2 sequences are MNHNY and SVGAGI (reference sequence). CDR3 loop: CASSYSGGLETQYF. The CDR3 coding sequence is TGTGCCAGCAGTTACTCGGGGGGTTTGGAGACCCAGTACTTC.

This clonotype was seen more than once but under ten times. The chain couples TRBV2 to TRBJ2-1, with TRBD2 identical over 8 bases. Germline V CDR1 and CDR2: SNHLY, FYNNEI. Trimming took 6 bases from V and 4 from J; bases not matched to a gene: 5. CDR3 length: 14 amino acids. CDR3 nucleotide sequence: TGTGCCAGCAGCGAGCCGGGGGGGTACAATGAGCAGTTCTTC. Its protein is CASSEPGGYNEQFF.

This clonotype was seen many times. The V gene is TRBV11-3, the J gene TRBJ2-2; weak D call: TRBD1 (5 bases). This CDR3 has 15 amino acids. Germline V lookup: CDR1 SGHNT, CDR2 YENEEA. Trimming pared 1 base from V and 6 bases from J, leaving 12 bases between. The CDR3 here is CASSLGQPLSGELFF. DNA of the CDR3: TGTGCCAGCAGCTTAGGACAGCCCTTATCCGGGGAGCTGTTTTTT.

This clonotype was counted only a few times. The J gene is TRBJ2-2, the V gene TRBV5-5; TRBD1 agrees at 8 bases. V was pared by 4 bases and J by 7 bases, with 9 bases of the junction left unmatched. Germline assignment: CDR1 SGHKS and CDR2 YYEKEE (reference sequence). CDR3 length: 15 residues. The CDR3 DNA follows: TGTGCCAGCAGCATAGGACAGGGTTTTGGCGGGGAGCTGTTTTTT. Translation: CASSIGQGFGGELFF.

The V call is TRBV19, the J call TRBJ2-2, with 7 bases that match TRBD1. The CDR3 length is 14 residues. V lost 7 bases to trimming and J lost 6 bases; unmatched junction nucleotides: 8. From germline, CDR1 is LNHDA and CDR2 SQIVND (reference sequence). The CDR3 region is CASTGQIGAGELFF. CDR3 in DNA: TGTGCCAGTACGGGACAGATTGGGGCCGGGGAGCTGTTTTTT.